This TCR beta chain originates from a study of neoadjuvant anti-PD-1 for oral cavity cancer. Study summary: Patients without progression received a fourth nivolumab dose around day 43, then surgical resection on days 50-56. Study-wide findings and caveats: Each response group had just a few patients in TCR analyses.

CDR3 length: 15 amino acids. Germline V lookup: CDR1 SGHNT, CDR2 YYREEE (reference sequence). V shed 6 bases, J shed 2 bases, and the junction held 7 bases outside the gene matches. Stage II-IVA oral cavity squamous cell carcinoma was new and untreated by systemic or radiation therapy. For this clone: Antigen unknown.

PBMC libraries mostly used about 490 ng of input genomic DNA, with six replicates per sample. Data came from immunoSEQ multiplex PCR; TCRdb stores just in-frame clones and leaves some out. The sample has 15,000 to 20,000 clones, roughly 62% seen once. The J gene is TRBJ2-1, the V gene TRBV5-4; 8 positions agree with TRBD1. The sequences come from PBMCs, collected before nivolumab (anti-PD-1) treatment. The TCR originated in a person between 40 and 79 years old with oral cavity squamous cell carcinoma. CDR3 protein: CASTLGQGTYNEQFF. The CDR3, as DNA: TGTGCCAGCACCCTCGGACAGGGTACCTACAATGAGCAGTTCTTC.